The present entry profiles one TCR beta chain with its context. The specificity of this receptor is unknown. Base quality data are lacking; no much larger clone is found one base away. This entry is derived from a study of human T cells and chemical hapten exposure (dated by TCRdb to about 2021). As for the study more broadly: For sensitization, 2% DPC in acetone was applied to an approximately 2 cm by approximately 2 cm area of upper inner arm skin. Throughout the study period of roughly 24 weeks, patients also received therapeutic DPC doses to the scalp every week. Patch tests used Finn chambers with 0.01% DPC on the upper back, scored after 6 days by International Contact Dermatitis Research Group standards. Alopecia areata with under or over 50% scalp involvement, alopecia totalis and alopecia universalis were represented in the patient cohort, which was mostly female. Libraries were combined into a pool for sequencing, and differences in TCR yield between samples came mainly from small differences in library volumes within the pool. In alopecia patients, the study followed how the peripheral blood TCR repertoire changed in vivo over primary and secondary sensitization to diphenylcyclopropenone (DPC), a hapten. Blood was sampled from patients pre-sensitization (week 0) and at 2, 6 and about 24 weeks after DPC sensitization. Twenty-nine alopecia patients gave blood for TCR sequencing at one to four time points (pre-sensitization, 2, 6 and 24 weeks). The paper as a whole reports these results and caveats: Expanded TCRs formed significantly more large CDR3 similarity clusters than pre-sensitization or healthy control sets, consistent with antigen-driven responses. Patch test score was positively correlated with the number of PT1 expanded TCRs, with significance at thresholds 8, 16 and 32 but not at 4. No change with DPC sensitization was found in the number of TCRs above 1 in 1000 frequency, and no evidence of global repertoire structure alterations was found. After repeated subsampling, changes were observed in the strength of the expansion versus patch-test correlation and in the threshold at which the correlation became significant. Because every patient had alopecia, a presumed autoimmune disease, the patients' immune response might differ from that of healthy individuals.

V loses 2 bases, J loses 6 bases, and the germline ends lie 16 bases apart. CDR1 PRHDT and CDR2 FYEKMQ are derived from the germline V gene (reference sequence). The CDR3, cysteine through phenylalanine, is 15 amino acids long. Only the CDR3 DNA stays, 45 bases, in frame from base 1. Sample time point, as interpreted from the label and publication: patch test 1, 2 weeks after DPC sensitization. The sample's treatment or condition label, in plain terms: therapeutic diphenylcyclopropenone sensitization with weekly scalp DPC. Blood at each patch-test visit was drawn before the patch test was applied. To be eligible, patients had to be aged 18 to 70, diagnosed with alopecia and judged suitable for DPC therapy, while pregnant patients were excluded. Unfractionated whole blood was collected in Tempus Blood RNA tubes, and total RNA was extracted from that blood. Receptor amplification or capture employed RACE. Instrument used: NextSeq 500. Library preparation attached unique molecular identifiers to individual cDNA molecules for quantitative, reproducible TCR counting. Both TCR alpha and TCR beta chains were sequenced from each blood RNA sample. As for how the authors treated the data: Samples had a median of 95,638 TCRs, with a range from roughly 20,000 to 690,600. The Decombinator software suite was used to annotate the V, J and CDR3 of the TCR reads. Every sample was subsampled to the same number of TCRs (28,000) for the PS versus PT1 abundance plots. TCRs were defined as expanded if absent before sensitization and observed at least eight times at the 2-week time point. The public reads were quality trimmed at Q25 with fastp and then assembled into clones with MiXCR by TCRdb, keeping productive beta chains. Every entry covers one CDR3 protein and lists the most common genes and DNA from its rows. The V and J calls, along with clone size, are taken from TCRdb and not from the paper's own processing. This sample has about 380,000 distinct CDR3 sequences in its table, and roughly 4.8% of those were observed once. The ten largest clonotypes hold about 2.2% of the sample.

The clonotype originates from a woman aged 50 to 60 with alopecia areata. Some clones in this sample may be carry-over from other donors' samples. In this chain, TRBV13 is recombined with TRBJ1-1, with the D gene call left open. The sample was whole blood, taken in connection with sensitization to the hapten diphenylcyclopropenone (DPC). The DNA is TGTGCCAGCAGCTTACGGATGGGCCGTGTAGCTGAAGCTTTCTTT. Its amino acids are CASSLRMGRVAEAFF.